This TCR beta chain was sequenced for a study of blood T cell repertoires in COVID-19. The CDR3 extends over 15 amino acids. V gave up 9 bases and J gave up 6 bases; unmatched junction bases: 13. Per germline, CDR1 MNHEY and CDR2 SVGAGI. Methods used by the authors: Reference gene primer amplification gave nucleated cell count estimates. Only in-frame clones appear in the TCRdb table, and some are missing; sequencing was by immunoSEQ multiplex PCR. V and J calls and clone size follow that table, whereas D and trimming were derived from the DNA. Of approximately 290,000 clones in the sample, around 88% were seen once.

The origin of this receptor is a man aged 30 to 39 with acute or convalescent COVID-19. What was sequenced was peripheral blood. The chain has TRBV6-5 and TRBJ2-3, with 9 positions matching TRBD1. The CDR3 region is CASQQGANSPDTQYF. CDR3 DNA sequence: TGTGCCAGTCAACAGGGGGCTAATAGTCCGGATACGCAGTATTTT.